This TCR beta chain was observed in a study of blood T cell repertoires in COVID-19. Study background: Spain, Italy and the United States supplied samples that represented acute and convalescent COVID-19. PBMCs, B-cell-depleted T cells, or T cells were the source of the cDNA or gDNA that made up the material.

The authors' processing: Using reference gene primer amplification, nucleated cell counts were estimated. The table came from immunoSEQ multiplex PCR; TCRdb's copy has only in-frame clones and leaves some out. The V and J calls and clone size were taken over from that table, and D and trimming were inferred from the DNA. The table has approximately 400,000 clones, roughly 88% seen once; the top ten hold about 12%. V was cut by 4 bases and J by 8 bases, with 16 bases left in between. The CDR3 totals 14 residues. Germline values: CDR1 SGHDT, CDR2 YYEEEE. The Seattle site enrolled patients during active infection and followed them longitudinally.

This chain connects TRBV5-6 to TRBJ1-5, with unresolved D. Sequenced material: peripheral blood. The receptor comes from a woman in her forties or fifties with COVID-19, enrolled during active disease. CDR3 bases: TGTGCCAGCAGCCCGGGAGGCGTGGTGGAGCCCCAGCATTTT. Translated, it gives CASSPGGVVEPQHF.